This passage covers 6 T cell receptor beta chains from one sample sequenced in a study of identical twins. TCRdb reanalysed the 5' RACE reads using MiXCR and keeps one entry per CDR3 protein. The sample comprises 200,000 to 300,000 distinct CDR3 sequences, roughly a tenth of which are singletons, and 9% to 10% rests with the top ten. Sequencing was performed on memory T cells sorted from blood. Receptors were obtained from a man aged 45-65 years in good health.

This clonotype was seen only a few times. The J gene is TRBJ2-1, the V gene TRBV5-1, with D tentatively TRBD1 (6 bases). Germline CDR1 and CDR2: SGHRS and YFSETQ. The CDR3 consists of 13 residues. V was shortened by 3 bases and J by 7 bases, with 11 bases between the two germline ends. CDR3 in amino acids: CASSSDRHNEQFF. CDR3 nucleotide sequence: TGCGCCAGCAGCTCCGACAGGCATAATGAGCAGTTCTTC.

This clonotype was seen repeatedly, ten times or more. The CDR3 protein is CASSQEFVHGKSGRNYGYTF. CDR3 sequence (DNA): TGTGCCAGCAGCCAAGAATTCGTCCATGGGAAGTCGGGCCGAAACTATGGCTACACCTTC. The chain uses TRBV3-1 and TRBJ1-2; no definite D call. V was cut by 0 bases and J by 2 bases, with 25 bases left in between. This CDR3 comprises 20 residues. CDR1 and CDR2 (germline): LGHDT, YNNKEL (reference sequence). Full variable domain (missing parts from reference TRBV3-1 and TRBJ1-2): DTAVSQTPKYLVTQMGNDKSIKCEQNLGHDTMYWYKQDSKKFLKIMFSYNNKELIINETVPNRFSPKSPDKAHLNLHINSLELGDSAVYFCASSQEFVHGKSGRNYGYTFGSGTRLTVV.

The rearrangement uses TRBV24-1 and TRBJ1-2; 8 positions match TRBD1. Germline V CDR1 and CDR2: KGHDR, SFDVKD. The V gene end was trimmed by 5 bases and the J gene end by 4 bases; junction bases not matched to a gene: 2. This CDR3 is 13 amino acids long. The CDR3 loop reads CATSVTGGYGYTF. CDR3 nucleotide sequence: TGTGCCACCAGTGTCACAGGGGGCTATGGCTACACCTTC.

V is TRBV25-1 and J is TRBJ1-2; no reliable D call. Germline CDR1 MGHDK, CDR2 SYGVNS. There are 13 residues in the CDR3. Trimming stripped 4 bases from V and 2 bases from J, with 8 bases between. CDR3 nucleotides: TGTGCCAGCAGTGGCCCCGGGAACTATGGCTACACCTTC. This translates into CASSGPGNYGYTF.

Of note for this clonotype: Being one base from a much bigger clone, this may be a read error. The CDR3 is CASSLLAGLTDMQYF. As DNA, the CDR3 is TGTGCCAGCAGCTTACTAGCGGGATTGACAGATATGCAGTATTTT. The chain links TRBV5-4 to TRBJ2-3, with TRBD2 identical over 10 bases. CDR3 length: 15 amino acids. CDR1 and CDR2 (germline): SGHNT, YYREEE (reference sequence).

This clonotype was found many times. CDR3 nucleotide sequence: TGTGCCTGGAGTTTACAGGATAATTCACCCCTCCACTTT. It specifies CAWSLQDNSPLHF. V gene TRBV30 combines with J gene TRBJ1-6; D perhaps matches TRBD1 (5 bases). The CDR3 runs to 13 residues. V was shortened by 2 bases and J by 5 bases, with 7 bases between the two germline ends. Germline loops: CDR1 GTSNPN, CDR2 SVGIG (reference sequence). The full variable domain, rest sourced from reference TRBV30 and TRBJ1-6, is SQTIHQWPATLVQPVGSPLSLECTVEGTSNPNLYWYRQAAGRGLQLLFYSVGIGQISSEVPQNLSASRPQDRQFILSSKKLLLSDSGFYLCAWSLQDNSPLHFGNGTRLTVT.